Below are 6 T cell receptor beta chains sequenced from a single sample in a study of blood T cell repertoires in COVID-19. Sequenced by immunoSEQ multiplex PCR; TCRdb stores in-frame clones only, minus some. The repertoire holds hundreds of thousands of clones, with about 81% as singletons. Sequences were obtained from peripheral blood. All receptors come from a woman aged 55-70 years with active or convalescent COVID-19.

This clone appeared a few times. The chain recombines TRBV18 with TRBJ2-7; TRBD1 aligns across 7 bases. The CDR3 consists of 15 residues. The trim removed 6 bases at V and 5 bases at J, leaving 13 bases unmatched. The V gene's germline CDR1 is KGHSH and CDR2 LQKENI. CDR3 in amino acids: CASSLGTVEVDEQYF. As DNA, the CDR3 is TGTGCCAGCTCGCTTGGGACAGTTGAAGTAGACGAGCAGTACTTC.

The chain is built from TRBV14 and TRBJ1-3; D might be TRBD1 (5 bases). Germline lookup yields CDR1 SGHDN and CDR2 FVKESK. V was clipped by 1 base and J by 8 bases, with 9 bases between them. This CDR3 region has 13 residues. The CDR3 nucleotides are TGTGCCAGCAGCCAAGGACAGTATGACACCATATATTTT. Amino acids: CASSQGQYDTIYF.

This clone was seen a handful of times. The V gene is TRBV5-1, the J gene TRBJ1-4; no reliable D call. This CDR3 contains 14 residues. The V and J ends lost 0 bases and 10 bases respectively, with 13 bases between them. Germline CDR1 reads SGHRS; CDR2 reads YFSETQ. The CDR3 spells CASSLEAVSGKLFF. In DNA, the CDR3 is TGCGCCAGCAGCTTGGAGGCGGTTTCTGGAAAACTGTTTTTT.

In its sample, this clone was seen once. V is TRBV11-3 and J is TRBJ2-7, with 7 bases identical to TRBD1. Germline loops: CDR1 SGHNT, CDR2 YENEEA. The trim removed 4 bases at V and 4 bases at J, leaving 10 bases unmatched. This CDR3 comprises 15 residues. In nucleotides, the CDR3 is TGTGCCAGCAGCTATCGGAAGGGGGCTGAGTACGAGCAGTACTTC. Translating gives CASSYRKGAEYEQYF.

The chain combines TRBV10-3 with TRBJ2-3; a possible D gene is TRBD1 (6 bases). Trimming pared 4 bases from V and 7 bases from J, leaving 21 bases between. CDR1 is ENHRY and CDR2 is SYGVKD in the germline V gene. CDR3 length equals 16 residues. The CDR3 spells CAISARTAEVGNTQYF. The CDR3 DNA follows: TGTGCCATCAGTGCCCGGACAGCAGAGGTGGGAAATACGCAGTATTTT.

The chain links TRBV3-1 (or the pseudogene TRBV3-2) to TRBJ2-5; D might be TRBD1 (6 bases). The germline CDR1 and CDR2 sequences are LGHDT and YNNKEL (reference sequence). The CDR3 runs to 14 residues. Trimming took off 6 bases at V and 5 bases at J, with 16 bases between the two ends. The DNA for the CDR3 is TGTGCCAGCAGTCCGGGACACCCACTGGAGACCCAGTACTTC. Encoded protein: CASSPGHPLETQYF.